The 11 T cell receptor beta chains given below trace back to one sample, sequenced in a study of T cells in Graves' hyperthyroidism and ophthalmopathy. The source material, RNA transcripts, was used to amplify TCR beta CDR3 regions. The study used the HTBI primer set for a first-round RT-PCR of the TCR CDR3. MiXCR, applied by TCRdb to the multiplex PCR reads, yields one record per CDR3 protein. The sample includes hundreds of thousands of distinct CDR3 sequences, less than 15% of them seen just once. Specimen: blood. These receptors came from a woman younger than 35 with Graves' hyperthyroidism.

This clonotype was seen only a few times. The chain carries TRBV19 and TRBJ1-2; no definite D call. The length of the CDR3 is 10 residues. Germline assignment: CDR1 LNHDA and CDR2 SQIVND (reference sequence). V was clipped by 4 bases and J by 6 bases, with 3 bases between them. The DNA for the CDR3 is TGTGCCAGTAGTAGAAATGGCTACACCTTC. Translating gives CASSRNGYTF.

CDR3 amino acids: CASSLVPGQTNTGELFF. The CDR3 bases are TGTGCCAGCAGCTTGGTACCCGGCCAGACTAACACCGGGGAGCTGTTTTTT. The chain links TRBV5-5 to TRBJ2-2; no firm D call. This CDR3 spans 17 amino acids. V was trimmed by 0 bases and J by 2 bases, leaving 14 bases between them. CDR1 is SGHKS, CDR2 YYEKEE, per germline (reference sequence).

The CDR3 DNA follows: TGTGCCAGCAGCCAGGGGGCACTTGGGCACAATGAGCAGTTCTTC. This gives the protein CASSQGALGHNEQFF. The chain has TRBV11-2 and TRBJ2-1; 8 nucleotides agree with TRBD1. CDR3 length: 15 residues. Trimming took 5 bases from V and 5 from J; bases not matched to a gene: 8. Per the germline V gene, CDR1 is SGHAT and CDR2 is FQNNGV.

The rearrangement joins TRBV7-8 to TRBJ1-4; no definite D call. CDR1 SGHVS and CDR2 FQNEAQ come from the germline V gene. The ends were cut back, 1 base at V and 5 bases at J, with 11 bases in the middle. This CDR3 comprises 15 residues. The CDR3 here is CASSLEGALNEKLFF. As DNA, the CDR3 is TGTGCCAGCAGCTTAGAAGGAGCCCTCAATGAAAAACTGTTTTTT.

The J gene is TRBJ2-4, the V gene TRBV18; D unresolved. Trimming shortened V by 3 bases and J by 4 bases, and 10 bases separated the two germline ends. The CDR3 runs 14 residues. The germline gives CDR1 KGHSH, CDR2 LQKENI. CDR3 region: CASSPLEWKNIQYF. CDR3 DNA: TGTGCCAGCTCACCGCTCGAATGGAAAAACATTCAGTACTTC.

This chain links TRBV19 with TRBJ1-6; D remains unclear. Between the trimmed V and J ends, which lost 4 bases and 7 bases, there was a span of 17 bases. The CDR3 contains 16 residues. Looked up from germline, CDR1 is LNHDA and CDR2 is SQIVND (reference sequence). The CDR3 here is CASSTQMTRQNSPLHF. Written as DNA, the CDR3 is TGTGCCAGTAGTACACAGATGACAAGGCAGAATTCACCCCTCCACTTT. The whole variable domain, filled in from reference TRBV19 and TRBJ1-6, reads DGGITQSPKYLFRKEGQNVTLSCEQNLNHDAMYWYRQDPGQGLRLIYYSQIVNDFQKGDIAEGYSVSREKKESFPLTVTSAQKNPTAFYLCASSTQMTRQNSPLHFGNGTRLTVT.

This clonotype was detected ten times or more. Written as DNA, the CDR3 is TGCAGCGTTGGATGGAACACTGAAGCTTTCTTT. This sequence encodes CSVGWNTEAFF. The J gene is TRBJ1-1, the V gene TRBV29-1; D uncertain. The CDR3 has 11 amino acids. Trimming removed 4 bases from V and 1 base from J, with 4 bases in between. Germline-derived CDR1 and CDR2 are SQVTM and ANQGSEA.

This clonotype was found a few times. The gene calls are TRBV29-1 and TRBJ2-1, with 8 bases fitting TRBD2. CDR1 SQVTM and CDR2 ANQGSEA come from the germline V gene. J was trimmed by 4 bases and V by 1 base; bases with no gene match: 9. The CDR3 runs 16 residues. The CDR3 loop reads CSVEVGLVKGYNEQFF. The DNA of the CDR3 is TGCAGCGTTGAAGTGGGACTAGTGAAGGGGTACAATGAGCAGTTCTTC.

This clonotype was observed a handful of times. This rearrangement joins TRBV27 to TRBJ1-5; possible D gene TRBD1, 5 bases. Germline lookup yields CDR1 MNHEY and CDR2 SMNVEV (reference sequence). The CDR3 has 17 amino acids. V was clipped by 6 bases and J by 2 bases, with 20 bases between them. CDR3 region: CASRPRGGGEGNQPQHF. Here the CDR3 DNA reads TGTGCCAGCAGACCCCGAGGTGGGGGAGAAGGCAATCAGCCCCAGCATTTT.

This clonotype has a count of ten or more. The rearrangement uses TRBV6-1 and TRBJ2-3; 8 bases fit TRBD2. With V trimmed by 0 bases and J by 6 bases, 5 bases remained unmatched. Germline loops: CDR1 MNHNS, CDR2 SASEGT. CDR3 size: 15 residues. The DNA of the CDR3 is TGTGCCAGCAGTGAAGCTCCCGCGGGAGGCGATACGCAGTATTTT. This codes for CASSEAPAGGDTQYF.

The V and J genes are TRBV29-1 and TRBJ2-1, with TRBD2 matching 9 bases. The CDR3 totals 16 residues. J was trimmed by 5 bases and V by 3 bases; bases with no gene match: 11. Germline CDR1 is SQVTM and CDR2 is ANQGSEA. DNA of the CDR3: TGCAGCGTTGAGGCTGGGCGAGCGGGAGGCCACAATGAGCAGTTCTTC. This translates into CSVEAGRAGGHNEQFF.